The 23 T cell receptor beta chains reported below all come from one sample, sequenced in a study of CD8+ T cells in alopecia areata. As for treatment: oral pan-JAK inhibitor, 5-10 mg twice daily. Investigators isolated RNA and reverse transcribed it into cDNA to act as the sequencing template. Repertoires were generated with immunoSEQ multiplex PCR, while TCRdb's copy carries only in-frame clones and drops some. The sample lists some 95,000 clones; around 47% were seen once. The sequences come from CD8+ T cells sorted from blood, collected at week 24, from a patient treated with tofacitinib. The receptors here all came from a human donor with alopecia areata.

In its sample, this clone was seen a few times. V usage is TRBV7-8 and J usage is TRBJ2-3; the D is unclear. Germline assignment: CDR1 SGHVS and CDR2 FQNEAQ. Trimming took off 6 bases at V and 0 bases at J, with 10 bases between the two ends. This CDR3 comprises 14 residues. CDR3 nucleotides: TGTGCCAGCAGTATAAGTTCTAGCACAGATACGCAGTATTTT. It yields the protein CASSISSSTDTQYF.

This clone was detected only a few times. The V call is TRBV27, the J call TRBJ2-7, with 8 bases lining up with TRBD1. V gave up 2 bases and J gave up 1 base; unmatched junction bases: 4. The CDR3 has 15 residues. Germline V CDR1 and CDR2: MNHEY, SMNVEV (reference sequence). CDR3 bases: TGTGCCAGCAGTTTAACAGGGGGGATGTCCTACGAGCAGTACTTC. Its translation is CASSLTGGMSYEQYF.

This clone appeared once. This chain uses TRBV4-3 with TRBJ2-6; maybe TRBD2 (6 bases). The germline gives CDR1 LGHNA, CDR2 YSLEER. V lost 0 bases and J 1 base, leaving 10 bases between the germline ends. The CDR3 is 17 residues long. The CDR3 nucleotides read TGCGCCAGCAGCCAAGAGCGGGGTTTATCTGGGGCCAACGTCCTGACTTTC. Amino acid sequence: CASSQERGLSGANVLTF.

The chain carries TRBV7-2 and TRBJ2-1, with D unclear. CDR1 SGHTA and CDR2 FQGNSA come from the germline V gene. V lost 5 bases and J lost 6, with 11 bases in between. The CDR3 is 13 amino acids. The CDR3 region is CASSPGRSNEQFF. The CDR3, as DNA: TGTGCCAGCAGCCCCGGGCGGAGCAATGAGCAGTTCTTC.

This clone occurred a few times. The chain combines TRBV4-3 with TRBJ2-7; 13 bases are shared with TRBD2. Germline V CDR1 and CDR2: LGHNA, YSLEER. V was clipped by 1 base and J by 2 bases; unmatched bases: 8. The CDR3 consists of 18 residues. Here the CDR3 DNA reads TGCGCCAGCAGCCAAGCCTTAGCAGGACTAGCGGGAGCCTACGAGCAGTACTTC. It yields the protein CASSQALAGLAGAYEQYF.

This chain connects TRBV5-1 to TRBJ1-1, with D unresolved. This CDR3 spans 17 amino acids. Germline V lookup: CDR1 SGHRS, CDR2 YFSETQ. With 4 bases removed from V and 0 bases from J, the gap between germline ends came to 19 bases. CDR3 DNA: TGCGCCAGCAGCCCGGAGCCGAGCGAGAGCATGAACACTGAAGCTTTCTTT. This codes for CASSPEPSESMNTEAFF.

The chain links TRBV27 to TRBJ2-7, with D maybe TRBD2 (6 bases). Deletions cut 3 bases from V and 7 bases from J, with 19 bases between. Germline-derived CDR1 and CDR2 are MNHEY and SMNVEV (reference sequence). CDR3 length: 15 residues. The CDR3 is CASSFRTAGGWEQYF. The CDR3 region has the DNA TGTGCCAGCAGTTTCAGGACCGCCGGGGGTTGGGAGCAGTACTTC.

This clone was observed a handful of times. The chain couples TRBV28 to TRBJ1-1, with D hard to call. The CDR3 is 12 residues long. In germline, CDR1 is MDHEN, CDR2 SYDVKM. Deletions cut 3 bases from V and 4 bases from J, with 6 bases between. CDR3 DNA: TGTGCCAGCAGTTTTACGTCCACTGAAGCTTTCTTT. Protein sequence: CASSFTSTEAFF.

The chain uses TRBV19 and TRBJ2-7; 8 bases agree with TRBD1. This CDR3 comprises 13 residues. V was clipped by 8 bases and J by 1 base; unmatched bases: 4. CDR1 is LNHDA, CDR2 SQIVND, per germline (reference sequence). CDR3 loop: CASGQGESYEQYF. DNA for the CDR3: TGTGCCAGTGGACAGGGAGAGTCCTACGAGCAGTACTTC.

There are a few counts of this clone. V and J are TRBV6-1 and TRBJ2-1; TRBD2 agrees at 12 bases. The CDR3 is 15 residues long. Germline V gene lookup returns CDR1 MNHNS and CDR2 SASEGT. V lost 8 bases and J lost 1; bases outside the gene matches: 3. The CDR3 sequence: CASLLAGGSYNEQFF. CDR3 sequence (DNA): TGTGCCAGCTTACTAGCGGGAGGTTCCTACAATGAGCAGTTCTTC.

Here the CDR3 reads CASSQGQGAWETQYF. As DNA, the CDR3 is TGTGCCAGCAGCCAAGGACAGGGGGCATGGGAGACCCAGTACTTC. The V and J genes are TRBV7-8 and TRBJ2-5; 11 bases line up with TRBD1. The CDR3 sequence is 15 residues long. With 5 bases clipped from V and 5 bases from J, the junction kept 7 bases outside the gene matches. Germline CDR1 is SGHVS and CDR2 is FQNEAQ.

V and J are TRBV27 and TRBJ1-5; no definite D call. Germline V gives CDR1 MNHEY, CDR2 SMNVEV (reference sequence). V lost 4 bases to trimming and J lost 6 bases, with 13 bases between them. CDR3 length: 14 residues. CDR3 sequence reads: CASSSRGGFQPQHF. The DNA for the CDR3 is TGTGCCAGCAGTTCTCGAGGAGGGTTTCAGCCCCAGCATTTT.

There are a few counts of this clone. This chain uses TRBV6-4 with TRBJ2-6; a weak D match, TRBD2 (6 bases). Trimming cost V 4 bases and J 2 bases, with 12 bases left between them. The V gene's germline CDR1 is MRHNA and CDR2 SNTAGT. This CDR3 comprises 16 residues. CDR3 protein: CASSAGGETGANVLTF. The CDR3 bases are TGTGCCAGCAGTGCCGGAGGGGAAACTGGGGCCAACGTCCTGACTTTC.

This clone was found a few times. The CDR3 nucleotides are TGTGCCAGCTCAAGAAAATCCGGGACTAGCGACTACGAGCAGTACTTC. Protein product: CASSRKSGTSDYEQYF. This rearrangement joins TRBV18 to TRBJ2-7; 10 bases are a match to TRBD2. Germline trimming cut 5 bases from V and 3 bases from J; bases unmatched to any gene: 10. The CDR3 consists of 16 residues. The germline V gene encodes CDR1 KGHSH and CDR2 LQKENI.

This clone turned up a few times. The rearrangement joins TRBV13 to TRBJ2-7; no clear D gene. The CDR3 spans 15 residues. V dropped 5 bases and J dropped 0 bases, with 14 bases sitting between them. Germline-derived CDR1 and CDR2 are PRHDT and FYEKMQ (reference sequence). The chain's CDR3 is CASSPRARSSYEQYF. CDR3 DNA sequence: TGTGCCAGCAGCCCCCGGGCCCGGAGCTCCTACGAGCAGTACTTC.

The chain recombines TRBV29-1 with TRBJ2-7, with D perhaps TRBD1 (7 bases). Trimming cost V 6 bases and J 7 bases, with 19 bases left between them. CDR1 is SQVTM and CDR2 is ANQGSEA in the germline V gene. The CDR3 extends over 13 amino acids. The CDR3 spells CSVYIEGAGEQYF. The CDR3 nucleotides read TGCAGCGTATACATCGAGGGGGCGGGGGAGCAGTACTTC.

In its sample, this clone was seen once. The CDR3 loop reads CASSGPILLNYGYTF. CDR3 nucleotides: TGTGCCAGCAGTGGACCGATCCTTCTTAACTATGGCTACACCTTC. The rearrangement links TRBV6-1 to TRBJ1-2; D gene uncertain. Germline-derived CDR1 and CDR2 are MNHNS and SASEGT. The ends were cut back, 4 bases at V and 1 base at J, with 13 bases in the middle. CDR3 size: 15 residues.

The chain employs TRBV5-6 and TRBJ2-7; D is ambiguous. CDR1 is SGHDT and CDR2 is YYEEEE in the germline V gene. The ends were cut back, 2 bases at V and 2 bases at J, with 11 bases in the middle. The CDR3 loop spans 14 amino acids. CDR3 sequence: CASSLGGDPYEQYF. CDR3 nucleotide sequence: TGTGCCAGCAGCTTAGGTGGCGACCCCTACGAGCAGTACTTC.

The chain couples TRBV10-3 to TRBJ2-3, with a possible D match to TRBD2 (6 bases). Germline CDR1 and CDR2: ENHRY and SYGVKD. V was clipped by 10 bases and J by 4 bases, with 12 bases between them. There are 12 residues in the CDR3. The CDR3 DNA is TGTGCCACCACGGGGGATTCAGATACGCAGTATTTT. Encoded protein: CATTGDSDTQYF.

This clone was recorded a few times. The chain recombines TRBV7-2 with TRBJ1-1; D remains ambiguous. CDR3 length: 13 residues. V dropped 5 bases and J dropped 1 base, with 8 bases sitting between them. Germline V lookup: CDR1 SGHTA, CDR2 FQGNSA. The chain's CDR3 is CASSTTRNTEAFF. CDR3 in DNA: TGTGCCAGCAGCACTACGCGGAACACTGAAGCTTTCTTT. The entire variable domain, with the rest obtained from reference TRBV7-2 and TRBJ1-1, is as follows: GAGVSQSPSNKVTEKGKDVELRCDPISGHTALYWYRQSLGQGLEFLIYFQGNSAPDKSGLPSDRFSAERTGGSVSTLTIQRTQQEDSAVYLCASSTTRNTEAFFGQGTRLTVV.

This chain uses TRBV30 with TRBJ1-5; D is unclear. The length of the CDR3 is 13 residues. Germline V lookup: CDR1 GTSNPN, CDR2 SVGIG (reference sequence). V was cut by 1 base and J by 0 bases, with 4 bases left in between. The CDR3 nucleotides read TGTGCCTGGAGTGCCCATAGCAATCAGCCCCAGCATTTT. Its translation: CAWSAHSNQPQHF.

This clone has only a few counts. In DNA, the CDR3 is TGTGCCAGCAGCTGGACGCCCAGGGGAGGATCGTACGAGCAGTACTTC. Encoded protein: CASSWTPRGGSYEQYF. The gene calls are TRBV7-6 and TRBJ2-7; D possibly uses TRBD1 or TRBD2 (6 bases each). The CDR3 sequence is 16 residues long. V lost 4 bases and J 4 bases, leaving 20 bases between the germline ends. CDR1 and CDR2 (germline): SGHVS, FNYEAQ.

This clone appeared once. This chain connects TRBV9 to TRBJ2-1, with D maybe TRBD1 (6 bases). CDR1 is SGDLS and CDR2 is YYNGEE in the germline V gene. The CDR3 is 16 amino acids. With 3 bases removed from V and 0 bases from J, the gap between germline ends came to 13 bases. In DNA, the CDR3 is TGTGCCAGCAGCGCCAGGGGCCGGGACTCCTACAATGAGCAGTTCTTC. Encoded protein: CASSARGRDSYNEQFF.